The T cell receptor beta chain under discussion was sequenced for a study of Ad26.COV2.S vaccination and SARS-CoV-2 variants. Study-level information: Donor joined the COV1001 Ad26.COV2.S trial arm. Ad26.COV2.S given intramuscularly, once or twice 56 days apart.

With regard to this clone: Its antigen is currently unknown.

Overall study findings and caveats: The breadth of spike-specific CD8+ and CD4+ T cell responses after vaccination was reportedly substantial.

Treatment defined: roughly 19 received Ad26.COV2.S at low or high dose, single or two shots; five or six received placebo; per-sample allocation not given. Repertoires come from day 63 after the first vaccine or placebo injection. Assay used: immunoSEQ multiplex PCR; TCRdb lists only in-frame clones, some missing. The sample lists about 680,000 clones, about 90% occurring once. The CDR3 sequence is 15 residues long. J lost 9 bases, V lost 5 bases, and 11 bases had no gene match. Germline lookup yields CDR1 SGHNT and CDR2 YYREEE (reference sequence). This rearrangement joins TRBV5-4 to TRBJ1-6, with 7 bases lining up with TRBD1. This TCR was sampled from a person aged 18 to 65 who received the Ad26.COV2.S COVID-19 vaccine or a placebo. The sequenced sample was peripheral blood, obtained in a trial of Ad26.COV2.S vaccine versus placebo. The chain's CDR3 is CASRDTGQGGSPLHF. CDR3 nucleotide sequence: TGTGCCAGCAGGGATACTGGCCAGGGGGGTTCACCCCTCCACTTT.